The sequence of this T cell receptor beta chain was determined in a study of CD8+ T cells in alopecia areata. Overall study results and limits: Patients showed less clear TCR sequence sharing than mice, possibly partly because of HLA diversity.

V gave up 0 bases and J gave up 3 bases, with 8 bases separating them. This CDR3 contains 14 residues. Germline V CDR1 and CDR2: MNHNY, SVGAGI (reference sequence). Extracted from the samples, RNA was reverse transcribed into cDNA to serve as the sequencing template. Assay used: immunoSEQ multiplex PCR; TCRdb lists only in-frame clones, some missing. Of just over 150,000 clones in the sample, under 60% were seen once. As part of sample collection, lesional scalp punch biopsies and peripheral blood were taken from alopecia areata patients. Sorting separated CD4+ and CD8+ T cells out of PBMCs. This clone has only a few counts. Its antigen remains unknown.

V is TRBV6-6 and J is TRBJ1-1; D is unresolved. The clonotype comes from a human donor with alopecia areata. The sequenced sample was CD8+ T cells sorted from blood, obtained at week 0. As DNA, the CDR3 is TGTGCCAGCAGTTACTCAGGCGAGTACACTGAAGCTTTCTTT. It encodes CASSYSGEYTEAFF.